This T cell receptor (beta chain) was sequenced in a study of T cells in Graves' hyperthyroidism and ophthalmopathy. The wider study: It was at initial diagnosis, before any treatment, that peripheral blood was collected.

Authors of the study amplified TCR beta CDR3 regions from RNA transcripts. Initially, a first-round RT-PCR of the TCR CDR3 employed the HTBI primer set. In TCRdb, the multiplex PCR reads were re-called with MiXCR into one record per CDR3 protein. Of about 720,000 distinct CDR3 sequences listed, about 15% are singletons. Each diagnosis drew on symptoms, thyroxine, TRAb, thyroid ultrasound and orbital computed tomography findings. Germline V gene lookup returns CDR1 MNHEY and CDR2 SVGEGT. Trimming stripped 5 bases from V and 5 bases from J, with 13 bases between. This CDR3 has 13 amino acids. The sample taken for sequencing was blood. The chain couples TRBV6-2 or TRBV6-3 to TRBJ2-7, with D unclear. This TCR derives from a man aged 18 to 29 with Graves' hyperthyroidism. The CDR3 loop is CASSESRKDEQYF. CDR3 DNA: TGTGCCAGCAGTGAGTCGCGGAAGGACGAGCAGTACTTC.